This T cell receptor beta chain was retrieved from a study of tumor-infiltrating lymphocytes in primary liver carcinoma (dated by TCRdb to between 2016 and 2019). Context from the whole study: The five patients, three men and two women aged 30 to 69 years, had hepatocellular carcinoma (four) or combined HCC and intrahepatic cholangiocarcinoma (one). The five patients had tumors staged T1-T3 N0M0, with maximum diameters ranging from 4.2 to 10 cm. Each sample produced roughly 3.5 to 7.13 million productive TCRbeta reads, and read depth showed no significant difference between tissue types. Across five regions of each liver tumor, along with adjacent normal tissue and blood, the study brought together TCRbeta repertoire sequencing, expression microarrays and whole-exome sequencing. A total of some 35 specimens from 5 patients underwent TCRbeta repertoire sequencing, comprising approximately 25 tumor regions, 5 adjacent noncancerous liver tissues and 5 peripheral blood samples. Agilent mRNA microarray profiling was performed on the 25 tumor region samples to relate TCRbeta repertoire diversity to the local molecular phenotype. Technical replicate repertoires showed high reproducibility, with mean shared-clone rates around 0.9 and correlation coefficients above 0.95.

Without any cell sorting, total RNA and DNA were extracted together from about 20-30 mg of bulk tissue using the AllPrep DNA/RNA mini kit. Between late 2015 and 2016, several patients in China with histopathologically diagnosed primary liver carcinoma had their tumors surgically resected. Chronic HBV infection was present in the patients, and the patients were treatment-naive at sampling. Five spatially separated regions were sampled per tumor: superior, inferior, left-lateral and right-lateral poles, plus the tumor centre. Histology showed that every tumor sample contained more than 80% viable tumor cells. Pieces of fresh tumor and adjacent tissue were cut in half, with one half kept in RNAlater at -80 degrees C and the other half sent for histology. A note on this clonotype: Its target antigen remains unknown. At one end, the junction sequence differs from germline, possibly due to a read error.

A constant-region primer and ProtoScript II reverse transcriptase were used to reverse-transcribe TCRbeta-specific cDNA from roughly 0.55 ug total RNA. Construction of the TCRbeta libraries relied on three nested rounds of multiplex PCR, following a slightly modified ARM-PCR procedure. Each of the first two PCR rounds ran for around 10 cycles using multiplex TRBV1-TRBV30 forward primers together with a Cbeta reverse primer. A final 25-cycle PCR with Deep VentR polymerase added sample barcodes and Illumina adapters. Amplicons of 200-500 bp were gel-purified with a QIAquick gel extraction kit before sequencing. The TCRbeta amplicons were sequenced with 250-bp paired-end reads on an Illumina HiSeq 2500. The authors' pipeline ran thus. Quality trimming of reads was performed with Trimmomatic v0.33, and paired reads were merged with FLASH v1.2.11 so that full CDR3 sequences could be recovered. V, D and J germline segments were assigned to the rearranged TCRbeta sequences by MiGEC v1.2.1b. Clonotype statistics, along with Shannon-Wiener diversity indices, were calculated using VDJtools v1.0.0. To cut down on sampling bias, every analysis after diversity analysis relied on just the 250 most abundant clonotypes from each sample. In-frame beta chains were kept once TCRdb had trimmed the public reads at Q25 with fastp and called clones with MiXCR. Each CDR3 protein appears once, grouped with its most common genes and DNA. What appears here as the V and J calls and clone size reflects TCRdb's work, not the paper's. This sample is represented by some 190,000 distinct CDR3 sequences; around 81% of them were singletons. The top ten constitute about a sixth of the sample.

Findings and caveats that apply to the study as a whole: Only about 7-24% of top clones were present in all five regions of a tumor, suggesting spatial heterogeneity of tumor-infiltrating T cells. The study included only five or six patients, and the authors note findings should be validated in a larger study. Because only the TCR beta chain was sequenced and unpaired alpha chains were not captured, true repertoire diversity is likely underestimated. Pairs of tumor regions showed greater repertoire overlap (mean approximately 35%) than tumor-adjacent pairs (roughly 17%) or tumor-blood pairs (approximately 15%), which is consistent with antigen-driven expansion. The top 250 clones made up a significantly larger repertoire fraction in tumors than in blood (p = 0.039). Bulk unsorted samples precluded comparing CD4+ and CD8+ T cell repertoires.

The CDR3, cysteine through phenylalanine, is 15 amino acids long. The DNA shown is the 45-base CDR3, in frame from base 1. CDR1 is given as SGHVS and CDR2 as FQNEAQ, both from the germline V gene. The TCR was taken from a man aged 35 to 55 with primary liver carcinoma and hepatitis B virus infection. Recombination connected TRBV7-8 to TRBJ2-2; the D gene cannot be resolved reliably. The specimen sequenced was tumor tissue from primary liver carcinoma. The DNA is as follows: TGTCCCAGTAGCTTAGTACAGCAGAACACCGGGGAGCTGTTTTTT. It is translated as CPSSLVQQNTGELFF. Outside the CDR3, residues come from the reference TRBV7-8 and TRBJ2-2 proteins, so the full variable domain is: GAGVSQSPRYKVAKRGQDVALRCDPISGHVSLFWYQQALGQGPEFLTYFQNEAQLDKSGLPSDRFFAERPEGSVSTLKIQRTQQEDSAVYLCPSSLVQQNTGELFFGEGSRLTVL.